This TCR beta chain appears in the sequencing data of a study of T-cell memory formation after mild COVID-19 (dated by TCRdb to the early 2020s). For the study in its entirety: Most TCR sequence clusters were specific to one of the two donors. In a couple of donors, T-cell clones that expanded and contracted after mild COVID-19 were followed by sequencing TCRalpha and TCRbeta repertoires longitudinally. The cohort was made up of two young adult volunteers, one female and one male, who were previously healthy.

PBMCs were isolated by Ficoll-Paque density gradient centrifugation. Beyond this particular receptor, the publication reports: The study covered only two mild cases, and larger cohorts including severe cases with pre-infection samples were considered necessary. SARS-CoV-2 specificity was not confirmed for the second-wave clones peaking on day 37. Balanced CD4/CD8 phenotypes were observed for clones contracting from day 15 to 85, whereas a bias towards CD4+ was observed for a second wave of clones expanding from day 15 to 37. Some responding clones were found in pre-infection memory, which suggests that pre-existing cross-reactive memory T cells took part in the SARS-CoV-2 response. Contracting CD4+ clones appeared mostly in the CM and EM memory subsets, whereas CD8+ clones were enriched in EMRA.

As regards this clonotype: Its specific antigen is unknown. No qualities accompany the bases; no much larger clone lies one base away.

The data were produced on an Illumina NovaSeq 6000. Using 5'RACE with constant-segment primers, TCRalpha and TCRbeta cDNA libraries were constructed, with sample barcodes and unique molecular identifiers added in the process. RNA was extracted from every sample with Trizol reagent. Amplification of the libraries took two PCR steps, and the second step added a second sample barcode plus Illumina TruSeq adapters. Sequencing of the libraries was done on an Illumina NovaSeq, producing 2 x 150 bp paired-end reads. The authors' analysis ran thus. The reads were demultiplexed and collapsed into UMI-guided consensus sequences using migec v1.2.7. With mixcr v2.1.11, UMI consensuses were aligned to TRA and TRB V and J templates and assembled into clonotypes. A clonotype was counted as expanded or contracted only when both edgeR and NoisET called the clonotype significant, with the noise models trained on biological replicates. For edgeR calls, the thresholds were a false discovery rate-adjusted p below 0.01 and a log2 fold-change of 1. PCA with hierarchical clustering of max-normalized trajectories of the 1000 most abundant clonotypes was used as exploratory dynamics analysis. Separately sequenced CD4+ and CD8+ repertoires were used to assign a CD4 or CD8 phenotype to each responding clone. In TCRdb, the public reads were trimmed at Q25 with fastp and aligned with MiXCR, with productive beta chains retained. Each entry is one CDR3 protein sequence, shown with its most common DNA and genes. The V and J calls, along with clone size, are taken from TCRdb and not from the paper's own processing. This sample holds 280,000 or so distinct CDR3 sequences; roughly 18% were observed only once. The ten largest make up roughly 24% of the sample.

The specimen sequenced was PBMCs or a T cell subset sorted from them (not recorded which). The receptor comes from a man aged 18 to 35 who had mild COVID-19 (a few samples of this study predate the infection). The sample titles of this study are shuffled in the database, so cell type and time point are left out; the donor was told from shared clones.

CDR3 loop: CASSIGAAETQYF. The nucleotide sequence is TGTGCCAGCTCAATAGGGGCGGCGGAGACCCAGTACTTC. The V and J segments used are TRBV18 and TRBJ2-5; 5 matching bases give a weak D call of TRBD1. For CDR1 and CDR2, the germline V gene lists KGHSH and LQKENI. Including the terminal cysteine and phenylalanine, the CDR3 comprises 13 residues. Only the CDR3 region is kept as DNA, spanning 39 bases read in frame from base 1. V and J lose 5 bases and 5 bases, and a span of 12 bases separates them.